This T cell receptor (beta chain) stems from a study of T-cell memory formation after mild COVID-19. Study information: Clustering of TCRs was largely donor specific. Regarding the study as a whole: CD4+ contracting clones were mainly CM and EM; CD8+ ones, EMRA. A balance of CD4 and CD8 characterized clones contracting day 15 to 85, whereas later expanders leaned CD4+.

After 5'RACE with constant-segment primers, TCR alpha and TCR beta cDNA libraries carrying sample barcodes and UMIs were obtained. TCRdb reprocessed the 5' RACE reads via MiXCR and lists one record per CDR3 protein. The sample includes 40,000 to 60,000 distinct CDR3 sequences, around 7% seen only once; the top ten take roughly 1.4%. CDR3 size: 18 residues. Germline-derived CDR1 and CDR2 are SGHTA and FQGNSA. Trimming took 5 bases from V and 0 from J; bases not matched to a gene: 10. By share of the sample, this clonotype is medium-sized. Its antigen is still unknown. Input material: PBMCs or a T cell subset sorted from them (not recorded which). The sequence came from a man younger than 35 who had mild COVID-19 (a few samples of this study predate the infection). Cell type and time point are not known. This chain connects TRBV7-2 to TRBJ2-1; 10 bases map to TRBD2. In nucleotides, the CDR3 is TGTGCCAGCAGCCTCGCCGTAGCGGGGGGAGACTCCTACAATGAGCAGTTCTTC. Translating gives CASSLAVAGGDSYNEQFF.